These 18 T cell receptor beta chains share one sample of origin, sequenced in a study of blood T cell repertoires in COVID-19. Sequencing was performed with immunoSEQ multiplex PCR; in TCRdb, only in-frame clones are kept and a portion is missing. The sample contains approximately 100,000 clones, 80% to 95% of which appear only once. Sequences were obtained from peripheral blood. These receptors were taken from a man in his sixties or seventies with acute or convalescent COVID-19.

This clone was observed a handful of times. The chain combines TRBV4-1 with TRBJ2-1, with D unresolved. V dropped 2 bases and J dropped 2 bases, with 10 bases sitting between them. From germline, CDR1 is MGHRA and CDR2 YSYEKL. This CDR3 has 15 amino acids. The DNA for the CDR3 is TGCGCCAGCAGCCAAACGGGTTCGGCCTACAATGAGCAGTTCTTC. Amino acids: CASSQTGSAYNEQFF.

The chain links TRBV11-3 to TRBJ2-7; TRBD1 matches at 8 bases. CDR1 SGHNT and CDR2 YENEEA come from the germline V gene. V was pared by 5 bases and J by 2 bases, with 5 bases of the junction left unmatched. The CDR3 has 14 residues. Here the CDR3 DNA reads TGTGCCAGCAGCCCCGGACAGGGCGCCTACGAGCAGTACTTC. Protein sequence: CASSPGQGAYEQYF. The full variable domain, in which reference TRBV11-3 and TRBJ2-7 provide the parts outside the CDR3, is EAGVVQSPRYKIIEKKQPVAFWCNPISGHNTLYWYLQNLGQGPELLIRYENEEAVDDSQLPKDRFSAERLKGVDSTLKIQPAELGDSAVYLCASSPGQGAYEQYFGPGTRLTVT.

The chain couples TRBV20-1 to TRBJ2-5, with D unclear. V was shortened by 5 bases and J by 5 bases, with 6 bases between the two germline ends. The CDR3 covers 10 residues. CDR1 and CDR2 from the germline V gene are DFQATT and SNEGSKA (reference sequence). In DNA, the CDR3 is TGCAGTGCTTGGGCGGAGACCCAGTACTTC. Translating it yields CSAWAETQYF.

V usage is TRBV7-2 and J usage is TRBJ1-5; 11 bases are shared with TRBD1. J was trimmed by 6 bases and V by 5 bases; bases with no gene match: 9. CDR3 length equals 16 residues. Germline CDR1 is SGHTA and CDR2 is FQGNSA. DNA of the CDR3: TGTGCCAGCAGCGCACGGACAGGGGGCGTGGGTCAGCCCCAGCATTTT. This sequence encodes CASSARTGGVGQPQHF.

The rearrangement joins TRBV24-1 to TRBJ2-3; 7 bases map to TRBD2. This CDR3 spans 13 amino acids. Germline lookup yields CDR1 KGHDR and CDR2 SFDVKD. The J segment lost 1 base and the V segment lost 9 bases, leaving 3 bases of the junction unmatched. The CDR3 bases are TGTGCCACCGCGGGAGACGGCACAGATACGCAGTATTTT. It codes for CATAGDGTDTQYF.

The chain combines TRBV18 with TRBJ2-7, with D hard to call. This CDR3 comprises 13 residues. Trimming took off 3 bases at V and 3 bases at J, with 9 bases between the two ends. Germline values: CDR1 KGHSH, CDR2 LQKENI. DNA for the CDR3: TGTGCCAGCTCACCGAAGTTAGACTACGAGCAGTACTTC. As protein: CASSPKLDYEQYF.

CDR3 residues: CASSPNPQGLVGYTF. DNA for the CDR3: TGTGCCAGCTCACCAAATCCGCAGGGGTTGGTTGGCTACACCTTC. V and J are TRBV18 and TRBJ1-2, with D perhaps matching TRBD1 (6 bases). V was shortened by 2 bases and J by 7 bases, with 17 bases between the two germline ends. The CDR3 spans 15 residues. Per germline, CDR1 KGHSH and CDR2 LQKENI.

The V gene is TRBV10-3, the J gene TRBJ1-2; D is possibly TRBD1 (5 bases). Germline-derived CDR1 and CDR2 are ENHRY and SYGVKD. This CDR3 has 12 amino acids. Between the trimmed V and J ends, which lost 6 bases and 5 bases, there was a span of 10 bases. The CDR3 DNA reads as TGTGCCATCAGCGGACATGATTATGGCTACACCTTC. Amino acid sequence: CAISGHDYGYTF.

The chain is built from TRBV6-5 and TRBJ1-6, with a possible D match to TRBD1 (6 bases). The V end lost 0 bases, the J end lost 10 bases, and 13 bases lay between the germline ends. The CDR3 contains 15 residues. Germline-derived CDR1 and CDR2 are MNHEY and SVGAGI. CDR3 protein: CASSYSPRGGSPLHF. Here the CDR3 DNA reads TGTGCCAGCAGTTACTCGCCCAGGGGTGGATCACCCCTCCACTTT.

The V gene is TRBV13, the J gene TRBJ2-3; 10 bases map to TRBD2. The CDR3 covers 17 residues. V lost 0 bases to trimming and J lost 0 bases; unmatched junction nucleotides: 3. Germline V CDR1 and CDR2: PRHDT, FYEKMQ (reference sequence). CDR3 nucleotides: TGTGCCAGCAGCTTAGGTTGGACTAGCGGTAGCACAGATACGCAGTATTTT. Translation gives CASSLGWTSGSTDTQYF.

The chain uses TRBV5-8 and TRBJ1-1, with D maybe TRBD1 (5 bases). Trimming cost V 4 bases and J 0 bases, with 16 bases left between them. CDR1 is SGHTS and CDR2 is YDEGEE in the germline V gene. There are 16 residues in the CDR3. Here the CDR3 reads CASSKREGTLNTEAFF. The CDR3 nucleotides read TGTGCCAGCAGCAAGAGGGAGGGGACTCTGAACACTGAAGCTTTCTTT.

The chain uses TRBV29-1 and TRBJ2-1, with 12 bases lining up with TRBD1. This CDR3 spans 15 amino acids. Germline V gene sequence: CDR1 SQVTM, CDR2 ANQGSEA. V lost 3 bases, J lost 5 bases, and 5 bases stayed unmatched. The CDR3 nucleotides are TGCAGCGTTGACGGGACAGGGGGCCAAAACAATGAGCAGTTCTTC. Its translation: CSVDGTGGQNNEQFF.

This clone was detected once. V gene TRBV7-6 combines with J gene TRBJ2-2; the D is unclear. The germline CDR1 and CDR2 sequences are SGHVS and FNYEAQ. The CDR3 runs to 14 residues. Trimming removed 1 base at V and 3 bases at J, with 6 bases between. The CDR3 bases are TGTGCCAGCAGCTTAGATTCCTACACCGGGGAGCTGTTTTTT. Protein product: CASSLDSYTGELFF. Together with reference TRBV7-6 and TRBJ2-2, the CDR3 gives the full variable domain: GAGVSQSPRYKVTKRGQDVALRCDPISGHVSLYWYRQALGQGPEFLTYFNYEAQQDKSGLPNDRFSAERPEGSISTLTIQRTEQRDSAMYRCASSLDSYTGELFFGEGSRLTVL.

V gene TRBV7-3 combines with J gene TRBJ2-1; 9 bases align to TRBD2. In germline, CDR1 is SGHTA, CDR2 FQGTGA. There are 17 residues in the CDR3. J lost 3 bases, V lost 3 bases, and 9 bases had no gene match. The CDR3 region is CASSLEGGRALYNEQFF. CDR3 DNA sequence: TGTGCCAGCAGCTTGGAAGGCGGGAGGGCCCTCTACAATGAGCAGTTCTTC. The variable domain in full, completed from reference TRBV7-3 and TRBJ2-1, reads GAGVSQTPSNKVTEKGKYVELRCDPISGHTALYWYRQSLGQGPEFLIYFQGTGAADDSGLPNDRFFAVRPEGSVSTLKIQRTERGDSAVYLCASSLEGGRALYNEQFFGPGTRLTVL.

The chain links TRBV30 to TRBJ1-6, with 8 nucleotides matching TRBD1. After removal of 2 bases from V and 8 bases from J, the junction contained 14 bases not matched to a gene. Germline V CDR1 and CDR2: GTSNPN, SVGIG (reference sequence). The CDR3 loop spans 17 amino acids. The CDR3 spells CAWSIVGLQGADSPLHF. CDR3 DNA: TGTGCCTGGAGTATTGTGGGCCTGCAGGGGGCGGATTCACCCCTCCACTTT.

The DNA of the CDR3 is TGTGCCAGCAGTGCCAGCGGGGGGGCCTACGAGCAGTACTTC. Protein: CASSASGGAYEQYF. The chain recombines TRBV2 with TRBJ2-7; 10 bases line up with TRBD2. There are 14 residues in the CDR3. The germline gives CDR1 SNHLY, CDR2 FYNNEI. V lost 4 bases to trimming and J lost 2 bases; unmatched junction nucleotides: 2.

This rearrangement joins TRBV5-1 to TRBJ1-1; 10 positions agree with TRBD1. The CDR3 has 16 amino acids. V gave up 4 bases and J gave up 1 base; unmatched junction bases: 7. Looked up from germline, CDR1 is SGHRS and CDR2 is YFSETQ. DNA of the CDR3: TGCGCCAGCAGCCGCGGGACAGGGGACCCGAACACTGAAGCTTTCTTT. This codes for CASSRGTGDPNTEAFF.

This rearrangement joins TRBV27 to TRBJ1-1, with D perhaps matching TRBD1 (5 bases). There are 12 residues in the CDR3. CDR1 is MNHEY, CDR2 SMNVEV, per germline (reference sequence). Trimming pared 7 bases from V and 8 bases from J, leaving 14 bases between. The CDR3 DNA sequence: TGTGCCAGCATCGGGGGGTCTTCCGAAGCTTTCTTT. Translating it yields CASIGGSSEAFF.